This TCR beta chain was obtained from a study of OX40 agonist ivuxolimab in advanced cancers. Turning to the study itself: At 0.01 to 10 mg/kg, ivuxolimab was administered intravenously to patients every 2 weeks. People who had prior anti-PD-1, anti-PD-L1 or anti-CTLA-4 therapy could take part, and roughly 40% had some.

In regard to this clone: Its antigen remains unidentified.

Study-level findings and limits: The investigators did not determine what antigen specificity the expanded peripheral T cells had.

Assay: immunoSEQ multiplex PCR; the TCRdb copy retains only in-frame clones and omits some. The sample lists 15,000 to 20,000 clones; about four fifths were seen once. This CDR3 contains 11 residues. Germline V gene lookup returns CDR1 SGHVS and CDR2 FNYEAQ. Trimming stripped 5 bases from V and 3 bases from J, with 5 bases between. This TCR derives from an adult with an advanced solid tumor such as melanoma, head and neck, liver or kidney cancer. This chain uses TRBV7-6 with TRBJ2-7; D call uncertain. The specimen comprised CD4+ or CD8+ T cells sorted from blood, sampled in a trial of the OX40 agonist ivuxolimab. The DNA of the CDR3 is TGTGCCAGCAGCGACCGCTACGAGCAGTACTTC. The encoded protein is CASSDRYEQYF.